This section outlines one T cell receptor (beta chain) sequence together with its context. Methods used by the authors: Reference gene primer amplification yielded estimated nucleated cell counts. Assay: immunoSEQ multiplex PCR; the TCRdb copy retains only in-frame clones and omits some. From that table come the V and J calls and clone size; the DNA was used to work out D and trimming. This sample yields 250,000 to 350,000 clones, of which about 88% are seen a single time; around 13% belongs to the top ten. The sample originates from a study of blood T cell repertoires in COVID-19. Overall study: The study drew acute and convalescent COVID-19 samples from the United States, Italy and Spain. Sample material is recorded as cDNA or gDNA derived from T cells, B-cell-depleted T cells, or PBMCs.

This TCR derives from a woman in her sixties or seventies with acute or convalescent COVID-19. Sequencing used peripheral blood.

The CDR3 here is CASSPTGGSGTGELFF. The CDR3 DNA is TGTGCCAGCAGCCCCACCGGGGGAAGCGGCACCGGGGAGCTGTTTTTT. The V gene is TRBV7-3, the J gene TRBJ2-2; possible D gene TRBD2, 6 bases. This CDR3 has 16 residues. With 5 bases removed from V and 4 bases from J, the gap between germline ends came to 17 bases. CDR1 SGHTA and CDR2 FQGTGA come from the germline V gene.